One sample yielded the 7 T cell receptor beta chains listed below, sequenced in a study of T cells in Graves' hyperthyroidism and ophthalmopathy. Amplification targeted TCR beta CDR3 regions from RNA transcripts. TCR CDR3 regions were first amplified by RT-PCR with HTBI primers. TCRdb analysed the multiplex PCR reads with MiXCR anew, one entry per CDR3 protein. The data show 750,000 to 900,000 distinct CDR3 sequences, 38% seen once. Input material: blood. The origin of the receptors is a man younger than 35 with Graves' hyperthyroidism.

The table lists this clonotype with a few counts. The chain employs TRBV11-2 and TRBJ2-7; D may match TRBD1 or TRBD2 (5 bases each). V shed 5 bases and J shed 2 bases, with 13 bases lying between them. Germline V CDR1 and CDR2: SGHAT, FQNNGV. The CDR3 consists of 14 residues. The CDR3 DNA reads TGTGCCAGCAGCCCGACCCGGGACCCCTACGAGCAGTACTTC. Amino acid sequence: CASSPTRDPYEQYF.

This clonotype was found a few times. This rearrangement joins TRBV12-3 or TRBV12-4 to TRBJ2-5, with D possibly matching TRBD1 (6 bases). V was pared by 3 bases and J by 1 base, with 12 bases between. This CDR3 spans 15 amino acids. DNA for the CDR3: TGTGCCAGCAGTTTGTCTGGACAGATCCAAGAGACCCAGTACTTC. This gives the protein CASSLSGQIQETQYF.

This clonotype was detected only a few times. The chain combines TRBV7-9 with TRBJ1-1; no clear D gene. This CDR3 region has 13 residues. Per the germline V gene, CDR1 is SEHNR and CDR2 is FQNEAQ (reference sequence). Trimming removed 5 bases at V and 4 bases at J, with 11 bases between. CDR3 bases: TGTGCCAGCAGCGCCCTTTGGGGCACTGAAGCTTTCTTT. This codes for CASSALWGTEAFF. Filled out from reference TRBV7-9 and TRBJ1-1, the complete variable domain reads DTGVSQNPRHKITKRGQNVTFRCDPISEHNRLYWYRQTLGQGPEFLTYFQNEAQLEKSRLLSDRFSAERPKGSFSTLEIQRTEQGDSAMYLCASSALWGTEAFFGQGTRLTVV.

The V gene is TRBV11-3, the J gene TRBJ2-5; 9 bases are shared with TRBD1. The CDR3 is made up of 15 amino acids. The germline V gene has CDR1 SGHNT and CDR2 YENEEA. Trimming took 6 bases from V and 5 from J; bases not matched to a gene: 10. The CDR3 coding sequence is TGTGCCAGCAGTCGGGGGGACAGGGTATTCGAGACCCAGTACTTC. It yields the protein CASSRGDRVFETQYF.

CDR3 residues: CASSPDRERSNYGYTF. The CDR3 DNA follows: TGTGCCAGCAGCCCCGACCGGGAAAGATCCAACTATGGCTACACCTTC. The rearrangement links TRBV12-3 or TRBV12-4 to TRBJ1-2; D ambiguous. The ends were cut back, 6 bases at V and 2 bases at J, with 19 bases in the middle. The CDR3 covers 16 residues.

This clonotype was observed a few times. V and J are TRBV29-1 and TRBJ2-6; 7 positions match TRBD1. Losses at the gene ends were 2 bases for V and 4 bases for J; bases not matched to a gene: 5. In germline, CDR1 is SQVTM, CDR2 ANQGSEA. This CDR3 has 15 amino acids. The CDR3 DNA follows: TGCAGCGTTGAAAACAGGGGATCAGGGGCCAACGTCCTGACTTTC. Protein sequence: CSVENRGSGANVLTF.

The chain is built from TRBV7-9 and TRBJ2-2, with D uncertain. V was cut by 10 bases and J by 3 bases, with 9 bases left in between. From germline, CDR1 is SEHNR and CDR2 FQNEAQ (reference sequence). This CDR3 region has 12 residues. Written as DNA, the CDR3 is TGTGCCACAGAGGCTTACACCGGGGAGCTGTTTTTT. It specifies CATEAYTGELFF.